The source of this TCR beta chain is a study of CD8 T cells in ankylosing spondylitis. Unmatched junction bases numbered 8, after V lost 4 bases and J lost 2 bases. The CDR3 runs to 17 residues. The V gene's germline CDR1 is SGHTA and CDR2 FQGNSA. A few counts support this clonotype. TCRdb itself ran the 5' RACE reads through MiXCR, one entry per CDR3 protein. The table shows under 300,000 distinct CDR3 sequences, with about 10% occurring only once. The source material was blood, either unsorted or a sorted T cell fraction (not recorded which). V is TRBV7-2 and J is TRBJ2-7; TRBD2 agrees at 13 bases. The receptor comes from a male donor with ankylosing spondylitis or in good health (not recorded which). CDR3 nucleotide sequence: TGTGCCAGCAGCTCCCCCCCCGGGACTAGCGGGACCTACGAGCAGTACTTC. Amino acids: CASSSPPGTSGTYEQYF.